This T cell receptor beta chain came from a study of blood T cells in healthy people across ages (dated by TCRdb to about 2015). Some background on the complete study: Template switching captured roughly one uniquely barcoded TCR beta cDNA molecule per two T cells in model experiments. Using deep sequencing normalized with unique cDNA molecular identifiers, the study measured how TCR beta repertoire diversity changes with age. Donors were grouped into four age groups: young (average about 15 years), middle-aged (about 40), aged (around 60) and long-lived (just over 80). To avoid experimental bias, donors of different ages were spread randomly across the sequencing lanes. Two additional independent replicas of 1 million unique cDNA reads from the same blood draw were analyzed for two donors (one aged 18 to 30 and one aged 80 or older).

Results the study describes overall, beyond this receptor: Estimates of total diversity from one million sequenced T cells were regarded as lower bounds and underestimates. As age increased, observed TCR beta diversity per million T cells dropped in a roughly linear way, and a significant reduction was already evident by age 40. There was a strong correlation between observed TCR beta diversity and the percentage of naive T cells measured by flow cytometry. Because profiling used bulk unsorted PBMCs, naive and antigen-experienced compartments could not be compared conclusively. Compared with the aged group, the long-lived group had more naive CD4+ T cells, fewer expanded clones and increased TCR diversity, suggesting age selection. The CMV infection status of donors was not known, potentially confounding age-related changes in expanded clonotypes.

Library preparation was by 5' RACE. The run used an Illumina HiSeq 2500. A second roughly 6 to 12 cycle PCR used a sample-barcoded 5' primer and a J-beta primer mix. A template-switch 5' adaptor carrying 12 random nucleotides introduced a unique molecular identifier onto each TCR beta cDNA molecule. Each sample yielded at least 3 million CDR3-containing paired-end reads. First-strand cDNA was synthesized from all RNA with the Mint cDNA synthesis kit, primed by a TRBC-specific oligonucleotide. All cDNA was treated with uracil-DNA glycosylase and then went through a first 18-cycle PCR with the universal primers M1SS and BC2_uni_R. The paper's data handling went like this. Each sample was normalized by randomly selecting 1 million high-quality reads, each carrying a distinct molecular identifier. Instead of being binned into consensus sequences, reads with shared molecular identifiers were discarded. MiTCR, run with a Q25 quality threshold and the strictest error-elimination algorithm, handled CDR3 identification, clonotype clustering and error correction. A nonparametric unseen species model with Euler transformation was used to estimate a lower bound on total TCR beta diversity. TCRdb trimmed the raw reads at Q25, called clones with MiXCR and kept productive beta chains. Each CDR3 protein gets just one entry, which takes the most common genes and DNA from the rows behind it. TCRdb, not the original authors, processed these V and J calls. The sample includes about 970,000 distinct CDR3 sequences, with roughly 51% observed a single time. Over 20% of the sample belongs to the ten largest clones.

A remark on this clonotype: What antigen it recognizes has not been identified. Qualities for individual bases were not recorded, and no much larger clone is one base off.

The CDR3 goes from the cysteine to the phenylalanine over 14 residues. Only the CDR3 portion is preserved as DNA: 42 bases, with reading frame beginning at the first base. The germline V gene encodes CDR1 MNHNY and CDR2 SVGAGI (reference sequence). V sheds 0 bases and J sheds 4 bases, leaving 9 bases between their ends. The donors were 40 or so Caucasian individuals from Russia, aged roughly 6 to 90 years, who were systemically healthy. Each donor gave 8 to 10 milliliters of peripheral blood, drawn into EDTA-treated Vacutainer tubes. Ficoll-Paque density-gradient centrifugation was used to isolate PBMCs, with at least 6 million obtained per sample. Trizol reagent was used to extract total RNA from PBMCs, with at least 6 micrograms per sample. The percentages of naive CD45RAhigh/CD27high T cells were determined by flow cytometry on a PBMC aliquot from every donor.

The receptor's source is a woman aged 60-75 years in good health. The sample comprised blood. The rearranged chain carries TRBV6-6 and TRBJ2-5; the D gene cannot be resolved reliably. This receptor has the CDR3 CASSYSGYVETQYF. DNA sequence: TGTGCCAGCAGTTACTCAGGCTACGTAGAGACCCAGTACTTC.